This T cell receptor (beta chain) was observed in a study of shared clonotypes between healthy human individuals. Sequenced by immunoSEQ multiplex PCR; TCRdb stores in-frame clones only, minus some. In the table there are roughly 760,000 clones, approximately 79% of which are singletons. The sequence derives from a woman aged 30 to 39 in good health. The sample taken for sequencing was memory CD4+ T cells sorted from blood. Subset reported: CD45RA-negative fraction.

CDR3 loop: CASSIFPKEAFF. DNA of the CDR3: TGTGCCAGCAGTATTTTCCCGAAAGAAGCTTTCTTT. The rearrangement joins TRBV28 to TRBJ1-1, with D hard to call. Deletions cut 5 bases from V and 8 bases from J, with 12 bases between. Germline assignment: CDR1 MDHEN and CDR2 SYDVKM. This CDR3 spans 12 amino acids.